This entry lists 3 T cell receptor beta chains sequenced from one sample in a study of cytomegalovirus exposure and HLA in healthy donors. It was with 60 Vbeta and 13 Jbeta primers that the PCR ran. Only in-frame clones appear in the TCRdb table, and some are missing; sequencing was by immunoSEQ multiplex PCR. The sample holds about 110,000 clones; 80% to 85% are singletons and the top ten take less than 2.5%. Sequencing was performed on PBMCs. Source of these receptors: a woman in her twenties or thirties in good health and CMV-seronegative.

The V gene is TRBV27, the J gene TRBJ2-1, with D unresolved. Germline values: CDR1 MNHEY, CDR2 SMNVEV (reference sequence). Trimming shortened V by 6 bases and J by 0 bases, and 12 bases separated the two germline ends. There are 15 residues in the CDR3. The chain's CDR3 is CASSPLAVSYNEQFF. The CDR3, as DNA: TGTGCCAGCAGCCCGCTGGCGGTCTCCTACAATGAGCAGTTCTTC.

The chain carries TRBV2 and TRBJ2-7, with D possibly matching TRBD1 (6 bases). V was pared by 5 bases and J by 12 bases, with 23 bases between. The length of the CDR3 is 14 residues. Germline V gene lookup returns CDR1 SNHLY and CDR2 FYNNEI. In nucleotides, the CDR3 is TGTGCCAGCAGTCCACAGGGCGTAGCTTCCAGGGGGTACTTC. Translation gives CASSPQGVASRGYF. The complete variable domain, with remaining parts taken from reference TRBV2 and TRBJ2-7, reads EPEVTQTPSHQVTQMGQEVILRCVPISNHLYFYWYRQILGQKVEFLVSFYNNEISEKSEIFDDQFSVERPDGSNFTLKIRSTKLEDSAMYFCASSPQGVASRGYFGPGTRLTVT.

This chain joins TRBV11-2 and TRBJ1-5; a weak D match, TRBD1 (6 bases). Germline assignment: CDR1 SGHAT and CDR2 FQNNGV. The V gene lost 4 bases and the J gene lost 6 bases, with 10 bases spanning the gap. CDR3 length equals 13 residues. The CDR3 region is CASSSGVTQPQHF. Written as DNA, the CDR3 is TGTGCCAGCAGCTCAGGGGTGACTCAGCCCCAGCATTTT. Looking up the rest from reference TRBV11-2 and TRBJ1-5 gives the full variable domain: EAGVAQSPRYKIIEKRQSVAFWCNPISGHATLYWYQQILGQGPKLLIQFQNNGVVDDSQLPKDRFSAERLKGVDSTLKIQPAKLEDSAVYLCASSSGVTQPQHFGDGTRLSIL.